Sequencing of this T cell receptor beta chain was carried out in a study of identical twins. CDR3 length equals 16 residues. The germline CDR1 and CDR2 sequences are SGHVS and FNYEAQ. With 5 bases clipped from V and 5 bases from J, the junction kept 9 bases outside the gene matches. MiXCR was run by TCRdb on the 5' RACE reads, yielding one entry per CDR3 protein. Of over 550,000 distinct CDR3 sequences in the sample, 7.1% were seen once. This clonotype has just a few counts. The sample was also linked to a second study, of yellow fever vaccine responses in identical twins.

V and J are TRBV7-6 and TRBJ2-1; the match to TRBD2 covers 10 bases. This receptor was obtained from a woman under 30 in good health. Material for sequencing was PBMCs. The CDR3 DNA is TGTGCCAGCAGCGCCTCTGGGCTAGCGGGAGACAATGAGCAGTTCTTC. Translating gives CASSASGLAGDNEQFF.